This T cell receptor (beta chain) was recovered during a study of OX40 agonist ivuxolimab in advanced cancers. Study overall: Those enrolled were less than 85% male, with a mean age of about 66 years and ages from roughly 23 to 79. Checkpoint inhibitors had been given previously to roughly 40% of patients. Study findings and constraints: In the 0.1-3.0 mg/kg groups, partial responders showed among the lowest expansion.

The table came from immunoSEQ multiplex PCR; TCRdb's copy has only in-frame clones and leaves some out. The table includes around 66,000 clones, 84% detected once. Points on this clone: The target antigen is unknown.

The CDR3 is made up of 17 amino acids. In germline, CDR1 is SGHTA, CDR2 FQGNSA. Trimming removed 1 base from V and 0 bases from J, with 12 bases in between. This material consisted of CD4+ or CD8+ T cells sorted from blood, taken in a trial of the OX40 agonist ivuxolimab. This clonotype originated in an adult with an advanced solid tumor such as melanoma, head and neck, liver or kidney cancer. The chain links TRBV7-2 to TRBJ1-4; D perhaps matches TRBD1 (5 bases). CDR3: CASSLVGGAPTNEKLFF. CDR3 in DNA: TGTGCCAGCAGCTTAGTTGGCGGGGCTCCAACTAATGAAAAACTGTTTTTT.